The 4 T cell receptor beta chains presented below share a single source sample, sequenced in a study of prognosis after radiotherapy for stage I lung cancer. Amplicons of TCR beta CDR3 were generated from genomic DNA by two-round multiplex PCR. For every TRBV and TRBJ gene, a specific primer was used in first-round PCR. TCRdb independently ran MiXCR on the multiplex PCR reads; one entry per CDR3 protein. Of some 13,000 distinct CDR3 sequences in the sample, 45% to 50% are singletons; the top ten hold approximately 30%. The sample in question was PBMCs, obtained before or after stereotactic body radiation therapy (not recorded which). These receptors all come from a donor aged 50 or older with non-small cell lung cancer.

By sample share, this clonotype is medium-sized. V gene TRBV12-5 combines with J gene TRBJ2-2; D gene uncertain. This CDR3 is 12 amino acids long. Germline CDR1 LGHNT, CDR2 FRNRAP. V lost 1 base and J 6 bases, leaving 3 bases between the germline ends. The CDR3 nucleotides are TGTGCTAGTGGTTTGGGGTCCGGGGAGCTGTTTTTT. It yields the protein CASGLGSGELFF.

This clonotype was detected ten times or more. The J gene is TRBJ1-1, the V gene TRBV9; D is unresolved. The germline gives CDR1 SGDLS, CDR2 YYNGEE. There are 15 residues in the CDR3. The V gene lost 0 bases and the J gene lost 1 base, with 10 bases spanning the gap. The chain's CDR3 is CASSVVASRNTEAFF. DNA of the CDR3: TGTGCCAGCAGCGTAGTGGCTTCCCGGAACACTGAAGCTTTCTTT.

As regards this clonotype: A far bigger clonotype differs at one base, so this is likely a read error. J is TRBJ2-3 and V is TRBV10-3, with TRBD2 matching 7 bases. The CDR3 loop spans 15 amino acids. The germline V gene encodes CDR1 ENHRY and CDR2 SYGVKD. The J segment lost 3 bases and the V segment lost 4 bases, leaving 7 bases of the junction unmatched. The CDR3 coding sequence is TGTGCCATCAGTGTTGGTGGGGGAGGGACAGATACGCAGTATTTT. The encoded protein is CAISVGGGGTDTQYF.

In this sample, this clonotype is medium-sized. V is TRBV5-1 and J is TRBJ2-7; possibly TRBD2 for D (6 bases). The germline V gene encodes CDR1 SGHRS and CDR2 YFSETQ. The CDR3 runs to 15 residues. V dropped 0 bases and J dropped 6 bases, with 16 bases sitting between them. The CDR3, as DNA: TGCGCCAGCAGCTTGGAAGGAGGGGCCCAACGCGAGCAGTACTTC. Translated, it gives CASSLEGGAQREQYF.